The 2 T cell receptor beta chains reported below all come from one sample, sequenced in a study of blood T cell repertoires in COVID-19. Measured with immunoSEQ multiplex PCR; TCRdb has only the in-frame clones, and not every one. The sample carries about 250,000 clones, more than 70% recorded once. The sample taken for sequencing was peripheral blood. These receptors came from a woman aged 25 to 39 with COVID-19, enrolled during active disease.

V usage is TRBV6-5 and J usage is TRBJ1-6; the D gene is possibly TRBD1 (5 bases). The germline V and J ends were trimmed by 10 bases and 5 bases, with 18 bases remaining between them. The germline V gene has CDR1 MNHEY and CDR2 SVGAGI. CDR3 size: 15 residues. The CDR3 sequence: CATLPQTVDNSPLHF. The CDR3 coding sequence is TGTGCCACCCTTCCCCAGACAGTTGATAATTCACCCCTCCACTTT.

The V gene is TRBV6-5, the J gene TRBJ1-2, with D perhaps TRBD1 (5 bases). CDR1 MNHEY and CDR2 SVGAGI come from the germline V gene. Trimming shortened V by 7 bases and J by 4 bases, and 16 bases separated the two germline ends. The CDR3 extends over 14 amino acids. CDR3 DNA sequence: TGTGCCAGCACCCGGACGGAGGGACTCTATGGCTACACCTTC. It yields the protein CASTRTEGLYGYTF.